The rows below give T cell receptor beta chains drawn from one sample of a study of low-dose radiotherapy and immunotherapy resistance in tumors. TCRdb redid the calling of the reads with MiXCR, one entry per CDR3 protein. Here the sample spans approximately 45,000 distinct CDR3 sequences, less than 30% being singletons. The sequencing here drew on PBMCs, taken after low-dose radiotherapy plus immunotherapy. All receptors come from a male donor with prostate cancer. CDR3s include the opening cysteine and the closing phenylalanine or tryptophan. Each record gives: V gene, clone size, J gene, D gene, CDR3 DNA, CDR3 protein. D genes are given only for firm matches. The listing skips clone size in some rows; elsewhere it reads once, few, many or a size class.

>TRBV5-6|many|TRBJ2-7|-
TGTGCCAGCAGCGTAGTTCAGGGTGGCGAGCAGTACTTC
CASSVVQGGEQYF
>TRBV20-1|few|TRBJ1-5|-
TGCAGTGCTACCCGGGCCCAAGGAGGATATAGCAATCAGCCCCAGCAGCATTTT
CSATRAQGGYSNQPQQHF
>TRBV27|many|TRBJ1-1|-
TGTGCCAGCAGTCCCGATTGGGGCGGCACTGAAGCTTTCTTT
CASSPDWGGTEAFF
>TRBV5-1|many|TRBJ2-1|TRBD1
TGCGCCAGTGACAAATCGGGACAGAGCTACAATGAGCAGTTCTTC
CASDKSGQSYNEQFF
>TRBV27|many|TRBJ2-3|-
TGTGCCACCCACTGGGCAGGCACAGATACGCAGTATTTT
CATHWAGTDTQYF
>TRBV6-2/TRBV6-3|many|TRBJ1-5|-
TGTGCCAGCAGTCCGAGATATAGCAATCAGCCCCAGCATTTT
CASSPRYSNQPQHF
>TRBV6-2/TRBV6-3|many|TRBJ2-7|-
TGTGCCAGCAGTGCATTACTAGCACTCTACGAGCAGTACTTC
CASSALLALYEQYF
>TRBV2|many|TRBJ2-2|-
TGTGCCAGCAGTGCAGCCGTGACCGGGGAGCTGTTTTTT
CASSAAVTGELFF
>TRBV6-6|many|TRBJ2-3|-
TGTGCCAGTTCCCGCAGGGCTTGGGCAGATACGCAGTATTTT
CASSRRAWADTQYF
>TRBV6-2/TRBV6-3|many|TRBJ2-3|TRBD1
TGTGCCAGTAGGGACAGGGGGGGACCTAGCACAGATACGCAGTATTTT
CASRDRGGPSTDTQYF
>TRBV3-1|many|TRBJ2-1|-
TGTGCCAGCAGCCAAGGACAGACTTACAATGAGCAGTTCTTC
CASSQGQTYNEQFF
>TRBV13|many|TRBJ2-7|TRBD2
TGTGCCAGCAGCTTAGGGGGGGGGAAAGCCTACGAGCAGTACTTC
CASSLGGGKAYEQYF
>TRBV28|-|TRBJ2-1|TRBD1
TGTGCCAGCAGTTTACCCGGGACAGGGGGCGGTGAGCAGTTCTTC
CASSLPGTGGGEQFF
>TRBV6-1|many|TRBJ2-3|TRBD2
TGTGCCAGCAGAACAGCGGGAGGGGGCACAGATACGCAGTATTTT
CASRTAGGGTDTQYF
>TRBV11-2|many|TRBJ2-5|-
TGTGCCAGCAGCTCTGATACAGGACCTCGGGAGACCCAGTACTTC
CASSSDTGPRETQYF
>TRBV28|-|TRBJ2-1|TRBD2
TGTGCCAGCAGTTTACCCGGGACTAGTTCCCATGAGCAGTTCTTC
CASSLPGTSSHEQFF
>TRBV9|many|TRBJ2-2|TRBD1
TGTGCCAGCAGCGAGGGGGCATATATGGGGGCGTCCGGGGAGCTGTTTTTT
CASSEGAYMGASGELFF
>TRBV5-1|many|TRBJ2-3|TRBD2
TGCGCCAGCAGCTTGGAGCGGGAGGGCACAGATACGCAGTATTTT
CASSLEREGTDTQYF
>TRBV6-2/TRBV6-3|-|TRBJ1-3|-
TGTGCCAGCAGTTACCGGAGAACTGGAAACACCATATATTTT
CASSYRRTGNTIYF
>TRBV5-1|-|TRBJ2-7|-
TGCGCCAGCAGCGTGGACGGTATTGGGTACGAGCAGTACTTC
CASSVDGIGYEQYF
>TRBV5-6|-|TRBJ1-1|TRBD1
TGTGCCAGCAGCTTGGAACAGGGGGGCACTGAAGCTTTCTTT
CASSLEQGGTEAFF
>TRBV28|-|TRBJ1-2|TRBD1
TGTGCCAGCAGTTCGACCGGGACAGCCTCTAACTATGGCTACACCTTC
CASSSTGTASNYGYTF
>TRBV6-2/TRBV6-3|many|TRBJ1-3|-
TGTGCCAGCATAGAACATAACTCTGGAAACACCATATATTTT
CASIEHNSGNTIYF
>TRBV19|many|TRBJ1-5|-
TGTGCCAGTAGCATAGTAGGGGACGGGGTCGGCAATCAGCCCCAGCATTTT
CASSIVGDGVGNQPQHF
>TRBV7-2|-|TRBJ1-1|-
TGTGCCAGCGGAAGAGGAGGGAGGAACACTGAAGCTTTCTTT
CASGRGGRNTEAFF
>TRBV19|many|TRBJ1-5|TRBD1
TGTGCCAGTAGTGCAGGACAGGGGGGGACGCAGCATTTT
CASSAGQGGTQHF
>TRBV29-1|many|TRBJ2-3|-
TGCAGCGTTGAACTAGCTCCAGATACGCAGTATTTT
CSVELAPDTQYF
>TRBV14|many|TRBJ2-5|TRBD1
TGTGCCAGCAGCGACAGGGCCATCCAAGAGACCCAGTACTTC
CASSDRAIQETQYF
>TRBV28|once|TRBJ1-5|-
TGTGCCAGCCGCAGTTTAAACAGGGTCAATCAGCCCCAGCATTTT
CASRSLNRVNQPQHF
>TRBV5-4|-|TRBJ1-2|-
TGTGCCAGCAGCTCGGGGGGCCTGAGTGGCTACACCTTC
CASSSGGLSGYTF
>TRBV5-1|many|TRBJ2-7|TRBD2
TGCGCCAGCAAACTCCTAGCGGGGGGTTCCCCGGGGGACGAGCAGTACTTC
CASKLLAGGSPGDEQYF
>TRBV14|many|TRBJ2-1|TRBD1
TGTGCCAGCGGCCAAGATCGCGCAGGGGGCCTGGGGAATGAGCAGTTCTTC
CASGQDRAGGLGNEQFF
>TRBV20-1|many|TRBJ2-6|TRBD1
TGCAGTGCCCCCAGACAGGGGAAACCCGGGTGGGGGAATGGGGCCAACGTCCTGACTTTC
CSAPRQGKPGWGNGANVLTF
>TRBV27|-|TRBJ1-1|TRBD1
TGTGCCAGCAGCCGCGGGACAGCCGGCGGCACTGAAGCTTTCTTT
CASSRGTAGGTEAFF
>TRBV12-3/TRBV12-4|-|TRBJ2-2|-
TGTGCCAGCAGTCCCTTTAGCTCCGGCGGGGAGCTGTTTTTT
CASSPFSSGGELFF
>TRBV9|few|TRBJ2-2|-
TGTGCCAGCAGCCGTGGGAGGAACACCGGGGAGCTGTTTTTT
CASSRGRNTGELFF
>TRBV11-3|many|TRBJ2-1|-
TGTGCCAGCAGCACCGGGACCATCATCGGCAATGAGCAGTTCTTC
CASSTGTIIGNEQFF
>TRBV9|many|TRBJ2-1|TRBD2
TGTGCCAGCAGCCCGCTATCCGGGACTAGCGCTTACAATGAGCAGTTCTTC
CASSPLSGTSAYNEQFF
>TRBV5-4|many|TRBJ2-1|TRBD1
TGTGCCAGCAGCAAAGGACAGGGGGATGAGCAGTTCTTC
CASSKGQGDEQFF
>TRBV5-1|many|TRBJ2-5|-
TGCGCCAGCAGCTACCTCGGGGCGGAGGAGACCCAGTACTTC
CASSYLGAEETQYF
>TRBV5-1|many|TRBJ2-1|TRBD2
TGCGCCAGCAGCTCGGGACTAGGCTCCTACAATGAGCAGTTCTTC
CASSSGLGSYNEQFF
>TRBV5-1|many|TRBJ1-1|-
TGCGCCAGCAGCCTTACGGACACCTTATCGGAAGCTTTCTTT
CASSLTDTLSEAFF
>TRBV3-1|many|TRBJ1-1|-
TGTGCCAGCAGCCTCACCGAGATGACTGAAGCTTTCTTT
CASSLTEMTEAFF
>TRBV4-2|many|TRBJ2-3|TRBD2
TGTGCCAGCAGCCAAACGACTAGCGGGCCCCGGGATACGCAGTATTTT
CASSQTTSGPRDTQYF
>TRBV5-1|many|TRBJ2-7|-
TGCGCCAGCAGAGACTCCATATACGAGCAGTACTTC
CASRDSIYEQYF
>TRBV23-1|many|TRBJ1-5|TRBD1
TGCGCCAGCAGTCACCCAAAGGACAGGCGGCGTCAGCCCCAGCATTTT
CASSHPKDRRRQPQHF
>TRBV5-3|-|TRBJ1-4|TRBD1
TGTGCCAGCAGCCGCGGGACAGGGCCCGAAAAACTGTTTTTT
CASSRGTGPEKLFF
>TRBV5-1|-|TRBJ2-7|-
TGCGCCAGCAGCTTGGCGGCAGACTCCCCCTACGAGCAGTACTTC
CASSLAADSPYEQYF
>TRBV11-2|many|TRBJ2-3|-
TGTGCCAGCAGCCTCCGCCCCCCGAGGGGGGGCGCAGATACGCAGTATTTT
CASSLRPPRGGADTQYF
>TRBV12-3/TRBV12-4|many|TRBJ2-1|-
TGTGCCAGCAGTTTGGGGGGCCTTATCAATGAGCAGTTCTTC
CASSLGGLINEQFF
>TRBV18|many|TRBJ1-6|-
TGTGCCAGCTCACCACTATACTCTGGCCTACAGCCCGATTCACCCCTCCACTTT
CASSPLYSGLQPDSPLHF
>TRBV20-1|many|TRBJ2-7|TRBD2
TGCAGTGCTACCGGACTAGCGGTATCCTACGAGCAGTACTTC
CSATGLAVSYEQYF
>TRBV20-1|-|TRBJ2-3|TRBD2
TGCAGTGCTAGAATAGCGCGGGGGGGCGGCACAGATACGCAGTATTTT
CSARIARGGGTDTQYF
>TRBV2|many|TRBJ2-1|TRBD2
TGTGCCAGCAGCATTAGCGGGGGGGCCTACAATGAGCAGTTCTTC
CASSISGGAYNEQFF
>TRBV15|many|TRBJ2-7|-
TGTGCCACCAGCCGCCCTGGGAGTGTCTCCTACGAGCAGTACTTC
CATSRPGSVSYEQYF
>TRBV30|many|TRBJ1-1|TRBD1
TGTGCCTGGAGTCCCTGGACAGGGGAAAAGGCTTTCTTT
CAWSPWTGEKAFF
>TRBV19|many|TRBJ1-4|-
TGTGCCAGTAACCCCAACCGCCGCACTAATGAAAAACTGTTTTTT
CASNPNRRTNEKLFF
>TRBV5-1|many|TRBJ1-1|TRBD1
TGCGCCAGCAGCCAATTTGACAGGGGGTGGACTGAAGCTTTCTTT
CASSQFDRGWTEAFF
>TRBV27|many|TRBJ2-7|-
TGTGCCAGCAGTTTTCAGGGGTCCACCTACGAGCAGTACTTC
CASSFQGSTYEQYF
>TRBV6-6|-|TRBJ1-1|TRBD1
TGTGCCAGCAGTTCAGGACAGGGGATAGGTGAGAGTCAAGCTTTCTTT
CASSSGQGIGESQAFF